Sequencing of this T cell receptor (beta chain) was carried out in a study of blood T cells in healthy people across ages. About the study: Capture via template switching afforded approximately one barcoded beta molecule per two T cells.

The second PCR ran 7 to 11 cycles with a sample-barcoded 5' primer and J-beta primers. No fewer than 3 million CDR3-containing paired-end reads came from each sample. TCRdb itself ran the 5' RACE reads through MiXCR, one entry per CDR3 protein. The profile covers 600,000 to 1,000,000 distinct CDR3 sequences, with roughly 64% appearing a single time and 22% taken by the ten largest. Findings of the study overall: Long-lived and aged donors differed, with more naive CD4+ cells and higher diversity in the long-lived. Estimates of total diversity, which came from one million sequenced T cells, were considered to be underestimates.

Comments on this clonotype: The target antigen is unknown.

Germline CDR1 reads SGDLS; CDR2 reads YYNGEE. V lost 0 bases and J lost 13, with 20 bases in between. This CDR3 contains 15 residues. Sequencing was done on a sample of blood. This rearrangement joins TRBV9 to TRBJ2-1; D tentatively fits TRBD1 or TRBD2 (5 bases each). The sequence came from a man under 40 in good health. CDR3 DNA: TGTGCCAGCAGCGTAGGTCGGGGCACCAGGGAGACCCAGTTCTTC. Protein sequence: CASSVGRGTRETQFF.